This T cell receptor (beta chain) is from a study of blood T cell repertoires in COVID-19 (dated by TCRdb to 2020 to 2021). About the investigation overall: The collaborator samples originated in the United States, Italy and Spain and spanned the acute and convalescent phases of COVID-19. The material from the prospective study consisted of cDNA or gDNA derived from T cells, B-cell-depleted T cells, or PBMCs. Subjects who had been exposed to COVID-19, were actively infected with it, or had recovered from it provided the deeply sampled blood TCRbeta repertoires that made up the dataset. The repertoires were made available in a free public database intended to serve as a resource for research on the immune response to SARS-CoV-2. Samples were obtained from the ongoing ImmuneRACE study (first 160 participants) and from about 1,300 subjects provided by 6 global collaborators. Sample metadata almost always included a de-identified subject ID, COVID-19 status, age in years and sex. Where HLA class I and class II types were available, the types were taken from metadata supplied by the sample provider, not from assay-based typing. On the study overall, not on this receptor specifically: Clinical and demographic metadata were provided uncurated, with the amount varying by source and participant.

This clone was counted once. What this receptor recognizes is not known. Per-nucleotide qualities are absent, and no much larger clonotype sits a single base away. TCRbeta CDR3 regions were amplified from genomic DNA using the immunoSEQ Assay, a bias-controlled multiplex PCR. On the study's bioinformatics: The number of nucleated cells in each sample was estimated from the amplification of reference gene primers within the assay. Sequence reads were collapsed and filtered to measure the absolute abundance of every unique TCRbeta CDR3 rearrangement. For each sample, productive Simpson clonality was calculated as the square root of Simpson's diversity index over productive rearrangements. TCRdb holds this immuneACCESS table with in-frame rearrangements only. Some clones are missing; in checked studies, unresolved V genes explain under half, and the rest has no known cause. V, J and clone size were drawn from that table, and D and trimming were deduced from the DNA. The sample includes roughly 70,000 clones, with around 91% observed a single time. The top ten constitute around 0.52% of the sample.

In Seattle, one collaborating source enrolled patients while the infection was active and tracked those patients longitudinally over the course of disease. The collaborating institutions used their own protocols to collect whole blood in K2EDTA tubes. For TCRbeta analysis, collaborators shipped samples as frozen whole blood, isolated PBMCs, or DNA extracted from either of those sample types. This TCR was sampled from a man in his forties or fifties with COVID-19, enrolled during active disease. Specimen: peripheral blood.

CDR3 region: CASSFPLAPLADTQYF. The bases are TGTGCCAGCAGTTTCCCACTAGCGCCGCTCGCAGATACGCAGTATTTT. The V gene is TRBV27 and the J gene is TRBJ2-3, with 7 bases aligning to TRBD2. CDR1 and CDR2 were assigned from the germline V gene (reference sequence) as MNHEY and SMNVEV. The junction shows trimming of 3 bases on V and 4 bases on J, and the gene matches do not reach 10 bases of it. The CDR3 runs 16 residues from the cysteine to the phenylalanine. Only CDR3 DNA remains: 48 bases, in frame from the first base.